These T cell receptor beta chains were read from a single sample in a study of T cells in Graves' hyperthyroidism and ophthalmopathy. TCRdb reprocessed the multiplex PCR reads with MiXCR, giving one entry per CDR3 protein. The sample shows some 460,000 distinct CDR3 sequences, 15% to 18% of them seen only once. The material sequenced was blood. The receptors stem from a young woman with Graves' hyperthyroidism. Each CDR3 is given with its conserved first and last residue. The D gene is left open where the match is weak. Clone size, where shown, is once, few, many, or a class for clones that have expanded.

few	14	TRBJ1-3	-	TRBV6-1	CASSQWVKRNTIYF	TGTGCCAGTTCCCAGTGGGTGAAGCGGAACACCATATATTTT
many	13	TRBJ1-5	-	TRBV12-3/TRBV12-4	CASSRGWNQPQHF	TGTGCCAGCAGTAGGGGTTGGAATCAGCCCCAGCATTTT
-	19	TRBJ2-1	-	TRBV29-1	CSVEVSGASDLLLYNEQFF	TGCAGCGTTGAAGTGAGTGGTGCTAGCGACTTGCTCCTCTACAATGAGCAGTTCTTC
many	14	TRBJ1-4	TRBD1	TRBV7-2	CASRQGAANEKLFF	TGTGCCAGCAGACAGGGGGCGGCTAATGAAAAACTGTTTTTT
few	13	TRBJ2-7	TRBD2	TRBV7-2	CASSSSGTSGQYF	TGTGCCAGCAGCTCGTCCGGGACTAGCGGGCAGTACTTC
-	13	TRBJ1-1	TRBD1	TRBV7-2	CASGDRLSTEAFF	TGTGCCAGCGGGGACAGACTTTCGACTGAAGCTTTCTTT
few	19	TRBJ2-7	-	TRBV3-1	CASSQGWYWGADPSYEQYF	TGTGCCAGCAGCCAAGGATGGTACTGGGGCGCAGACCCCTCCTACGAGCAGTACTTC
few	15	TRBJ1-1	TRBD1	TRBV7-9	CASSLTAGGEREAFF	TGTGCCAGCAGCTTGACGGCAGGGGGCGAAAGGGAAGCTTTCTTT
-	12	TRBJ2-7	-	TRBV20-1	CSALTSTYEQYF	TGCAGTGCGCTGACGTCCACCTACGAGCAGTACTTC
-	14	TRBJ2-3	TRBD2	TRBV3-1	CASSRSGGQDTQYF	TGTGCCAGCAGCCGTAGCGGGGGACAAGATACGCAGTATTTT
-	16	TRBJ2-5	-	TRBV5-1	CASSSTRRDLQETQYF	TGCGCCAGCAGCTCCACTAGGCGGGATCTCCAAGAGACCCAGTACTTC
-	15	TRBJ1-6	-	TRBV27	CASSLWTPEDSPLHF	TGTGCCAGCAGTTTGTGGACGCCGGAGGACTCACCCCTCCACTTT
many	12	TRBJ1-3	TRBD1	TRBV20-1	CSADDRGDTIYF	TGCAGTGCTGACGACAGGGGTGACACCATATATTTT
-	15	TRBJ1-6	-	TRBV15	CATSRDYNYNSPLHF	TGTGCCACCAGCAGAGATTACAATTATAATTCACCCCTCCACTTT
many	13	TRBJ2-7	TRBD1	TRBV15	CATATGVPYEQYF	TGTGCCACCGCTACAGGGGTCCCCTACGAGCAGTACTTC
-	16	TRBJ1-6	-	TRBV7-2	CASSFTYSSYNSPLHF	TGTGCCAGCAGCTTCACTTATAGCTCCTATAATTCACCCCTCCACTTT
-	14	TRBJ1-2	-	TRBV19	CASRTKPVGYGYTF	TGTGCCAGTAGAACTAAACCAGTCGGCTATGGCTACACCTTC
many	14	TRBJ2-1	TRBD2	TRBV24-1	CATKGAGGYNEQFF	TGTGCCACCAAGGGCGCGGGGGGCTACAATGAGCAGTTCTTC
-	15	TRBJ2-1	TRBD2	TRBV28	CASQDSGGAGGEQFF	TGTGCCAGCCAGGATAGCGGGGGGGCCGGTGGTGAGCAGTTCTTC
many	14	TRBJ1-3	-	TRBV20-1	CSATDNSSGNTIYF	TGCAGTGCCACGGACAATAGCTCTGGAAACACCATATATTTT
many	18	TRBJ2-3	TRBD2	TRBV20-1	CSAIGLAARLTSTDTQYF	TGCAGTGCTATAGGACTAGCGGCCAGACTGACTAGCACAGATACGCAGTATTTT
many	16	TRBJ2-7	TRBD1	TRBV7-3	CASSPYGTGSSYEQYF	TGTGCCAGCAGCCCGTACGGGACAGGGAGCTCCTACGAGCAGTACTTC
many	16	TRBJ2-3	TRBD2	TRBV2	CASSDLAGATTDTQYF	TGTGCCAGCAGTGATTTAGCGGGAGCGACTACAGATACGCAGTATTTT
many	14	TRBJ2-7	TRBD1	TRBV11-2	CASSLSGGTNEQYF	TGTGCCAGCAGCTTATCAGGGGGCACGAACGAGCAGTACTTC
once	13	TRBJ2-1	-	TRBV11-2	CASSRGLANEQFF	TGTGCCAGCAGCCGAGGGCTGGCCAATGAGCAGTTCTTC
many	13	TRBJ1-4	-	TRBV20-1	CSARLWEGEKLFF	TGCAGTGCTAGACTATGGGAGGGCGAAAAACTGTTTTTT
many	15	TRBJ1-5	-	TRBV6-1	CASRQAPWGNQPQHF	TGTGCCAGCAGACAAGCCCCCTGGGGCAATCAGCCCCAGCATTTT
many	15	TRBJ1-6	TRBD1	TRBV27	CASSSTGRGVSPLHF	TGTGCCAGCAGTTCCACGGGCAGGGGGGTTTCACCCCTCCACTTT
many	17	TRBJ2-1	TRBD2	TRBV3-1	CASSQEGAGRAYNEQFF	TGTGCCAGCAGCCAAGAAGGGGCCGGGAGGGCCTACAATGAGCAGTTCTTC
-	13	TRBJ1-1	-	TRBV7-3	CASGVGGSTEAFF	TGTGCCAGCGGGGTTGGAGGGAGCACTGAAGCTTTCTTT
many	15	TRBJ2-4	TRBD2	TRBV6-2/TRBV6-3	CASRLAGEAKNIQYF	TGTGCCAGCAGGTTAGCGGGCGAAGCCAAAAACATTCAGTACTTC
many	13	TRBJ2-5	-	TRBV6-1	CASSYAGTETQYF	TGTGCCAGCAGTTATGCGGGCACAGAGACCCAGTACTTC
many	14	TRBJ2-5	-	TRBV7-7	CASSLTPSQETQYF	TGTGCTAGCAGCTTAACTCCTTCCCAAGAGACCCAGTACTTC
many	16	TRBJ2-2	-	TRBV9	CASSVESGPNTGELFF	TGTGCCAGCAGCGTAGAGTCAGGGCCCAACACCGGGGAGCTGTTTTTT
many	11	TRBJ2-7	-	TRBV14	CASSHDSEQYF	TGTGCCAGCAGCCATGACAGTGAGCAGTACTTC
many	16	TRBJ2-1	-	TRBV6-1	CASTDPAVYPANEQFF	TGTGCCAGCACCGACCCTGCGGTTTACCCCGCTAATGAGCAGTTCTTC
-	15	TRBJ2-3	-	TRBV5-5	CASSLMPHGTDTQYF	TGTGCCAGCAGCTTGATGCCACACGGAACAGATACGCAGTATTTT
many	14	TRBJ1-2	-	TRBV27	CASSLKTGFYGYTF	TGTGCCAGCAGTTTGAAAACAGGGTTCTATGGCTACACCTTC
many	15	TRBJ2-3	-	TRBV20-1	CSARIGARGLDTQYF	TGCAGTGCTAGAATCGGGGCTAGAGGGTTAGATACGCAGTATTTT
many	15	TRBJ2-7	TRBD1	TRBV19	CASSRRQGASYEQYF	TGTGCCAGTAGCCGTAGACAGGGGGCCTCCTACGAGCAGTACTTC
many	14	TRBJ1-5	-	TRBV6-1	CASSYAGVGQPQHF	TGTGCCAGCAGTTACGCGGGTGTAGGACAGCCCCAGCATTTT
many	12	TRBJ1-3	TRBD1	TRBV20-1	CSALTGENTIYF	TGCAGTGCCTTGACAGGGGAAAACACCATATATTTT
many	17	TRBJ2-7	-	TRBV11-1	CASSLAPMGGHLNEQYF	TGTGCCAGCAGCTTAGCGCCGATGGGGGGACACCTAAACGAGCAGTACTTC
many	14	TRBJ1-4	-	TRBV27	CASSLRGPSEKLFF	TGTGCCAGCAGTTTAAGAGGGCCCAGTGAAAAACTGTTTTTT
many	14	TRBJ2-1	-	TRBV4-1	CASSQNMQEYEQFF	TGCGCCAGCAGCCAAAATATGCAGGAGTATGAGCAGTTCTTC
-	15	TRBJ2-1	TRBD1	TRBV30	CAWSGRQGWSPKQFF	TGTGCCTGGAGTGGCAGACAGGGTTGGAGTCCGAAGCAGTTCTTC
many	15	TRBJ1-5	TRBD1	TRBV6-1	CASSPDRGSNQPQHF	TGTGCCAGCAGTCCCGACAGGGGTAGCAATCAGCCCCAGCATTTT
many	14	TRBJ2-2	-	TRBV3-1	CASSRKGITGELFF	TGTGCCAGCAGCCGAAAGGGAATTACCGGGGAGCTGTTTTTT
-	17	TRBJ2-1	-	TRBV6-5	CASSYGGGGGYYNEQFF	TGTGCCAGCAGTTACGGGGGAGGAGGGGGCTACTACAATGAGCAGTTCTTC
-	15	TRBJ2-2	-	TRBV5-1	CASSLARGATGELFF	TGCGCCAGCAGCTTGGCCCGCGGGGCCACCGGGGAGCTGTTTTTT
-	16	TRBJ1-2	-	TRBV28	CASTLRGWDGVYGYTF	TGTGCCAGCACTTTGCGCGGGTGGGATGGTGTCTATGGCTACACCTTC
many	14	TRBJ1-3	-	TRBV6-1	CASSPSEIGNTIYF	TGTGCCAGCAGTCCGTCAGAGATCGGAAACACCATATATTTT